The 14 T cell receptor beta chains below all came from one sample that was sequenced in a study of cytomegalovirus exposure and HLA in healthy donors (dated 2017 in TCRdb). Library method: the immunoSEQ multiplex PCR assay. TCRdb re-hosts the immuneACCESS table, in-frame sequences only. Its copies lack some clones; in the studies checked, an unresolved V gene accounts for under half of them, and the cause for the rest is not known. A total of around 180,000 clones appear in this sample, around 88% of them only once. The ten largest clonotypes hold 1.4% to 1.5% of the sample. Sequenced input: PBMCs. The origin of the receptors is a woman between 18 and 29 years old in good health and CMV-seronegative.

CDR3 DNA: TGTGCCAGCAGTTCCGGGACTAGCGGGAGCACAGATACGCAGTATTTT. Residues: CASSSGTSGSTDTQYF. The V gene is TRBV27, the J gene TRBJ2-3, with 12 positions matching TRBD2. Germline V gives CDR1 MNHEY, CDR2 SMNVEV (reference sequence). J lost 0 bases, V lost 4 bases, and 2 bases had no gene match. This CDR3 is built from 16 residues.

The V and J genes are TRBV5-1 and TRBJ1-2; D possibly corresponds to TRBD1 (5 bases). This CDR3 region has 15 residues. CDR1 SGHRS and CDR2 YFSETQ come from the germline V gene. Trimming took 4 bases from V and 8 from J, leaving 21 bases between them. The CDR3 loop reads CASSPGSIGAGGYTF. CDR3 bases: TGCGCCAGCAGCCCCGGTTCGATCGGGGCGGGAGGCTACACCTTC.

The J gene is TRBJ2-2, the V gene TRBV6-1, with 9 bases identical to TRBD2. Germline V gene lookup returns CDR1 MNHNS and CDR2 SASEGT. This CDR3 has 16 residues. V was pared by 3 bases and J by 7 bases, with 9 bases of the junction left unmatched. Written as DNA, the CDR3 is TGTGCCAGCAGTGATCTGCGGGGGGGTGGTAACGGGGAGCTGTTTTTT. Amino acids: CASSDLRGGGNGELFF.

The table lists this clone with a few counts. J is TRBJ1-6 and V is TRBV6-6, with TRBD1 matching over 10 bases. The CDR3 spans 16 residues. The V gene end was trimmed by 2 bases and the J gene end by 11 bases; junction bases not matched to a gene: 9. The germline CDR1 and CDR2 sequences are MNHNY and SVGAGI (reference sequence). CDR3 coding DNA: TGTGCCAGCAGTTACACCTCCGACAGGGGGCTTCCACCCCTCCACTTT. Encoded protein: CASSYTSDRGLPPLHF.

The rearrangement links TRBV5-4 to TRBJ2-1; D is possibly TRBD2 (6 bases). The CDR3 sequence is 15 residues long. Germline assignment: CDR1 SGHNT and CDR2 YYREEE (reference sequence). The ends were cut back, 3 bases at V and 7 bases at J, with 17 bases in the middle. The CDR3 loop is CASSSPGLQVNEQFF. DNA of the CDR3: TGTGCCAGCAGCTCACCGGGACTCCAGGTGAATGAGCAGTTCTTC.

V gene TRBV30 combines with J gene TRBJ1-1; D gene uncertain. Trimming removed 2 bases from V and 7 bases from J, with 20 bases in between. Per germline, CDR1 GTSNPN and CDR2 SVGIG (reference sequence). CDR3 length: 15 residues. The CDR3 nucleotides read TGTGCCTGGAGTTCCGCGGGCGGAGGGCCTTATGAAGCTTTCTTT. Translation gives CAWSSAGGGPYEAFF.

This clone was seen once. The chain recombines TRBV2 with TRBJ2-1; 13 bases agree with TRBD2. The CDR3 extends over 17 amino acids. V lost 7 bases, J lost 5 bases, and 11 bases stayed unmatched. The germline V gene has CDR1 SNHLY and CDR2 FYNNEI. The CDR3, as DNA: TGTGCCAGCACCCTAAAGGGACTAGCGGGGACCAACAATGAGCAGTTCTTC. Translating it yields CASTLKGLAGTNNEQFF.

V and J are TRBV5-1 and TRBJ1-1; possibly TRBD1 for D (6 bases). There are 15 residues in the CDR3. Germline assignment: CDR1 SGHRS and CDR2 YFSETQ. V lost 4 bases and J lost 4, with 17 bases in between. The CDR3: CASSPDGARGTEAFF. The CDR3 DNA reads TGCGCCAGCAGCCCCGATGGGGCCAGGGGCACTGAAGCTTTCTTT.

The chain links TRBV7-9 to TRBJ1-1, with a weak D call TRBD1 (6 bases). Deletions cut 5 bases from V and 5 bases from J, with 15 bases between. Germline V gives CDR1 SEHNR, CDR2 FQNEAQ (reference sequence). This CDR3 spans 14 amino acids. The CDR3 region has the DNA TGTGCCAGCAGCCGCGCGGGGGGCGCGACTGAAGCTTTCTTT. Encoded protein: CASSRAGGATEAFF.

V gene TRBV10-3 combines with J gene TRBJ2-7; D is perhaps TRBD2 (6 bases). With 4 bases removed from V and 3 bases from J, the gap between germline ends came to 13 bases. Germline-derived CDR1 and CDR2 are ENHRY and SYGVKD. This CDR3 comprises 14 residues. The CDR3 spells CAISAGLQGYEQYF. CDR3 in DNA: TGTGCCATCAGTGCGGGACTCCAAGGCTACGAGCAGTACTTC.

This clone was recorded once. V is TRBV7-7 and J is TRBJ2-2, with D uncertain. Germline lookup yields CDR1 SSHAT and CDR2 FNYEAQ (reference sequence). The CDR3 runs 14 residues. V lost 1 base and J lost 6, with 9 bases in between. The CDR3 sequence is CASSLGASAGELFF. The DNA of the CDR3 is TGTGCCAGCAGCTTAGGGGCGTCAGCCGGGGAGCTGTTTTTT.

To note about this clone: The same CDR3 also results from other DNA sequences found in this sample. The genes are TRBV7-9 and TRBJ1-1; D possibly corresponds to TRBD1 (6 bases). The CDR3 runs 13 residues. CDR1 is SEHNR, CDR2 FQNEAQ, per germline (reference sequence). Trimming took 5 bases from V and 1 from J, leaving 8 bases between them. The CDR3 bases are TGTGCCAGCAGCCTGGACAGGAACACTGAAGCTTTCTTT. Residues: CASSLDRNTEAFF.

V usage is TRBV19 and J usage is TRBJ1-2; 7 bases align to TRBD1. The CDR3 extends over 15 amino acids. Germline CDR1 reads LNHDA; CDR2 reads SQIVND (reference sequence). The junction had 6 bases not matched to a gene; V was cut back by 4 bases and J by 1 base. CDR3 amino acids: CASSSLTGNNYGYTF. CDR3 DNA sequence: TGTGCCAGTAGTAGCTTGACAGGGAATAACTATGGCTACACCTTC.

The chain combines TRBV5-1 with TRBJ2-7; 8 nucleotides align to TRBD1. After removal of 4 bases from V and 2 bases from J, the junction contained 8 bases not matched to a gene. The CDR3 has 15 residues. Germline-derived CDR1 and CDR2 are SGHRS and YFSETQ. The CDR3 nucleotides are TGCGCCAGCAGCCAAGATCCGGACAGGGCCTACGAGCAGTACTTC. Translated, it gives CASSQDPDRAYEQYF.